This T cell receptor beta chain was profiled in a study of cytomegalovirus exposure and HLA in healthy donors. Primers: 60 Vbeta forward and 13 Jbeta reverse. Repertoires were generated with immunoSEQ multiplex PCR, while TCRdb's copy carries only in-frame clones and drops some. The sample yields about 260,000 clones, about four fifths seen once. Concerning this clone itself: Other DNA sequences in this specimen translate into the identical CDR3.

The CDR3 is 15 residues long. CDR1 and CDR2 (germline): SGDLS, YYNGEE. The V end lost 3 bases, the J end lost 6 bases, and 17 bases lay between the germline ends. The chain recombines TRBV9 with TRBJ2-3, with D possibly being TRBD2 (5 bases). Input material: PBMCs. This TCR was sampled from a woman aged 35 to 49 in good health and CMV-seropositive. CDR3 sequence reads: CASSASGGIADTQYF. The CDR3 DNA reads as TGTGCCAGCAGCGCCTCTGGAGGAATCGCGGATACGCAGTATTTT. Full variable domain (missing parts from reference TRBV9 and TRBJ2-3): DSGVTQTPKHLITATGQRVTLRCSPRSGDLSVYWYQQSLDQGLQFLIQYYNGEERAKGNILERFSAQQFPDLHSELNLSSLELGDSALYFCASSASGGIADTQYFGPGTRLTVL.